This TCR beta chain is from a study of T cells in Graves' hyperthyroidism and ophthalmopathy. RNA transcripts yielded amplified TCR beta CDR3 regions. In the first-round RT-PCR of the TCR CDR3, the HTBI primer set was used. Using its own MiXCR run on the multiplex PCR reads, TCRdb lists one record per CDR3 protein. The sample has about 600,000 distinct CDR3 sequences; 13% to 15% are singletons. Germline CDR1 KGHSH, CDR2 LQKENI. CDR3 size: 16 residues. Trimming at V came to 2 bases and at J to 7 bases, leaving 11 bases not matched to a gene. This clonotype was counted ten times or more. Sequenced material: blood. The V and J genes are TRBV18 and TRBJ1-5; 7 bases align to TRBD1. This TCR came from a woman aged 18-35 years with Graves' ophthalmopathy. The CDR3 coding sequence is TGTGCCAGCTCACCAGTCTCTCAGGGGGTAGGCCAGCCCCAGCATTTT. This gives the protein CASSPVSQGVGQPQHF.